These 32 T cell receptor beta chains came from one sample sequenced in a study of T cells in Graves' hyperthyroidism and ophthalmopathy. Amplified regions were TCR beta CDR3 sequences from RNA transcripts. The study used the HTBI primer set for a first-round RT-PCR of the TCR CDR3. TCRdb re-called the multiplex PCR reads with MiXCR, one entry per CDR3 protein. The table records around 800,000 distinct CDR3 sequences, 38% of them present only once. The material sequenced was blood. Receptors originate from a man aged 18-30 years with Graves' hyperthyroidism.

This clonotype was detected a few times. The chain recombines TRBV5-1 with TRBJ2-2; D is perhaps TRBD2 (6 bases). Trimming took off 4 bases at V and 7 bases at J, with 11 bases between the two ends. This CDR3 has 13 amino acids. CDR1 SGHRS and CDR2 YFSETQ come from the germline V gene. In DNA form, the CDR3 reads TGCGCCAGCAGCCTGGGGAGGCTCGGGGAGCTGTTTTTT. This translates into CASSLGRLGELFF.

This chain connects TRBV2 to TRBJ2-6, with 7 bases lining up with TRBD1. Germline V gene lookup returns CDR1 SNHLY and CDR2 FYNNEI. The CDR3 runs 18 residues. V gave up 5 bases and J gave up 0 bases; unmatched junction bases: 10. Written as DNA, the CDR3 is TGTGCCAGCAGTTTGTCCGACAGGGTCTACTCTGGGGCCAACGTCCTGACTTTC. Translated, it gives CASSLSDRVYSGANVLTF.

The rearrangement links TRBV2 to TRBJ1-5; D unresolved. The germline CDR1 and CDR2 sequences are SNHLY and FYNNEI. This CDR3 region has 15 residues. The V and J ends lost 1 base and 7 bases respectively, with 14 bases between them. The CDR3 loop is CASSEVDKYTQPQHF. CDR3 nucleotide sequence: TGTGCCAGCAGTGAAGTCGACAAATATACGCAGCCCCAGCATTTT.

The chain uses TRBV12-3 or TRBV12-4 and TRBJ2-7; 8 bases match TRBD2. This CDR3 has 12 residues. V trimming: 5 bases; J trimming: 5 bases; junction bases outside the gene matches: 2. CDR3 amino acids: CASSRGGDEQYF. The CDR3 coding sequence is TGTGCCAGCAGTCGGGGGGGAGACGAGCAGTACTTC.

This clonotype was picked up many times. The CDR3 protein is CASSSHRTTNEKLFF. In DNA form, the CDR3 reads TGTGCCAGCAGCTCGCACCGAACTACTAATGAAAAACTGTTTTTT. The chain combines TRBV7-8 with TRBJ1-4; D call uncertain. This CDR3 comprises 15 residues. Trimming took 4 bases from V and 2 from J, leaving 11 bases between them. Germline values: CDR1 SGHVS, CDR2 FQNEAQ.

The chain recombines TRBV10-3 with TRBJ2-7; tentatively, D is TRBD1 (5 bases). Germline-derived CDR1 and CDR2 are ENHRY and SYGVKD. The CDR3 loop spans 15 amino acids. Trimming cost V 11 bases and J 3 bases, with 23 bases left between them. Here the CDR3 reads CAPAAPGSPYYEQYF. The CDR3 DNA reads as TGTGCCCCAGCAGCTCCAGGGTCCCCCTACTACGAGCAGTACTTC.

The chain has TRBV7-8 and TRBJ1-1, with TRBD1 matching over 7 bases. The CDR3 has 16 amino acids. V shed 1 base and J 1 base; nucleotides not matched to a gene: 6. The V gene's germline CDR1 is SGHVS and CDR2 FQNEAQ. CDR3 sequence: CASSLDPTGRNTEAFF. Written as DNA, the CDR3 is TGTGCCAGCAGCTTAGACCCGACAGGGCGGAACACTGAAGCTTTCTTT.

CDR3 in DNA: TGTGCCAGCAGCCACGGGACCCAGCTAGAGACCCAGTACTTC. Protein sequence: CASSHGTQLETQYF. The chain recombines TRBV11-3 with TRBJ2-5; possibly TRBD1 or TRBD2 for D (5 bases each). From germline, CDR1 is SGHNT and CDR2 YENEEA. V was pared by 5 bases and J by 4 bases, with 14 bases between. This CDR3 is 14 amino acids long.

This clonotype came up many times. The chain has TRBV19 and TRBJ1-5; D might be TRBD1 (6 bases). Trimming removed 7 bases from V and 5 bases from J, with 9 bases in between. The CDR3 loop spans 12 amino acids. Germline V gene lookup returns CDR1 LNHDA and CDR2 SQIVND (reference sequence). The CDR3 reads CASTGEDQPQHF. The CDR3 nucleotides read TGTGCCAGTACAGGGGAGGATCAGCCCCAGCATTTT. Full variable domain (missing parts from reference TRBV19 and TRBJ1-5): DGGITQSPKYLFRKEGQNVTLSCEQNLNHDAMYWYRQDPGQGLRLIYYSQIVNDFQKGDIAEGYSVSREKKESFPLTVTSAQKNPTAFYLCASTGEDQPQHFGDGTRLSIL.

The chain couples TRBV4-1 to TRBJ2-7; TRBD2 matches at 8 bases. This CDR3 region has 15 residues. CDR1 and CDR2 from the germline V gene are MGHRA and YSYEKL. V was pared by 4 bases and J by 2 bases, with 7 bases of the junction left unmatched. The chain's CDR3 is CASSLTGGDTYEQYF. The CDR3 DNA is TGCGCCAGCAGCCTTACGGGGGGGGACACCTACGAGCAGTACTTC.

This clonotype has a handful of counts. V usage is TRBV2 and J usage is TRBJ1-6, with unresolved D. Germline lookup yields CDR1 SNHLY and CDR2 FYNNEI. This CDR3 comprises 12 residues. Trimming cost V 5 bases and J 13 bases, with 12 bases left between them. In nucleotides, the CDR3 is TGTGCCAGCAGTCTTACCACTGGGCCCCTCCACTTT. As protein: CASSLTTGPLHF.

V usage is TRBV12-3 or TRBV12-4 and J usage is TRBJ2-6; D is possibly TRBD2 (5 bases). This CDR3 is built from 16 residues. Trimming left V 6 bases short and J 1 base short, with 13 bases between. DNA for the CDR3: TGTGCCAGCAGCTATGATCGAGGGTCTGGGGCCAACGTCCTGACTTTC. This gives the protein CASSYDRGSGANVLTF.

This clonotype was counted many times. The chain has TRBV7-8 and TRBJ2-6; 9 bases align to TRBD2. V lost 4 bases and J lost 3; bases outside the gene matches: 7. The CDR3 extends over 17 amino acids. Germline V CDR1 and CDR2: SGHVS, FQNEAQ. The CDR3 is CASSSLAGEGGANVLTF. CDR3 nucleotides: TGTGCCAGCAGCTCCTTAGCGGGAGAGGGTGGGGCCAACGTCCTGACTTTC.

The chain links TRBV25-1 to TRBJ2-5; TRBD2 matches at 12 bases. J was trimmed by 4 bases and V by 6 bases; bases with no gene match: 6. The V gene's germline CDR1 is MGHDK and CDR2 SYGVNS. The CDR3 loop spans 15 amino acids. CDR3 residues: CASRGRGLAGETQYF. CDR3 in DNA: TGTGCCAGCAGGGGCCGGGGACTAGCGGGAGAGACCCAGTACTTC.

The CDR3 nucleotides read TGTGCCAGCAGCCCGGACCCTTCTGGAAACACCATATATTTT. It is translated as CASSPDPSGNTIYF. The V call is TRBV5-6, the J call TRBJ1-3, with unresolved D. CDR1 and CDR2 (germline): SGHDT, YYEEEE. With 4 bases removed from V and 1 base from J, the gap between germline ends came to 9 bases. The CDR3 contains 14 residues.

There are many counts of this clonotype. This rearrangement joins TRBV7-8 to TRBJ2-6; no clear D gene. V dropped 10 bases and J dropped 4 bases, with 11 bases sitting between them. The germline V gene has CDR1 SGHVS and CDR2 FQNEAQ. This CDR3 contains 13 residues. CDR3 amino acids: CATEVAGANVLTF. Here the CDR3 DNA reads TGTGCCACCGAAGTGGCCGGGGCCAACGTCCTGACTTTC. The whole variable domain, remainder taken from reference TRBV7-8 and TRBJ2-6, is GAGVSQSPRYKVAKRGQDVALRCDPISGHVSLFWYQQALGQGPEFLTYFQNEAQLDKSGLPSDRFFAERPEGSVSTLKIQRTQQEDSAVYLCATEVAGANVLTFGAGSRLTVL.

This chain connects TRBV6-2 or TRBV6-3 to TRBJ1-2, with D possibly matching TRBD1 (5 bases). The CDR3 runs 13 residues. The V and J ends lost 6 bases and 5 bases respectively, with 13 bases between them. In germline, CDR1 is MNHEY, CDR2 SVGEGT. The DNA of the CDR3 is TGTGCCAGCAGGGGGGGTCTCTTTTATGGCTACACCTTC. As protein: CASRGGLFYGYTF.

This clonotype was seen only a few times. V is TRBV12-3 or TRBV12-4 and J is TRBJ1-2; TRBD1 is a possible D gene (5 bases). V lost 3 bases and J 6 bases, leaving 14 bases between the germline ends. This CDR3 region has 14 residues. The CDR3 loop is CASSFQGGINGYTF. CDR3 DNA sequence: TGTGCCAGCAGTTTTCAGGGAGGGATAAATGGCTACACCTTC.

This clonotype was found once. This rearrangement joins TRBV4-1 to TRBJ1-5; D perhaps matches TRBD1 (5 bases). Trimming removed 2 bases from V and 1 base from J, with 12 bases in between. Germline lookup yields CDR1 MGHRA and CDR2 YSYEKL. This CDR3 is 16 amino acids long. The CDR3 sequence: CASSQSGLGSNQPQHF. As DNA, the CDR3 is TGCGCCAGCAGCCAATCGGGGCTCGGGAGCAATCAGCCCCAGCATTTT.

The chain's CDR3 is CASSFPSSAGEQYF. CDR3 nucleotides: TGTGCCAGCAGTTTCCCCTCTAGTGCTGGCGAGCAGTACTTC. The rearrangement links TRBV12-3 or TRBV12-4 to TRBJ2-7; the D is unclear. This CDR3 has 14 residues. V lost 3 bases to trimming and J lost 6 bases, with 15 bases between them.

With regard to this clonotype: A much larger clone lies one base from this, so it may be a read error. The CDR3 end shows no conserved phenylalanine or tryptophan, and so a read error is likely. The chain links TRBV2 to TRBJ1-1, with D perhaps TRBD1 (6 bases). This CDR3 spans 12 amino acids. CDR1 SNHLY and CDR2 FYNNEI come from the germline V gene. V was trimmed by 9 bases and J by 4 bases, leaving 12 bases between them. DNA of the CDR3: TGTGCCAGTGCTACAGGGTTCACTGAAGCTTTCCTT. Protein sequence: CASATGFTEAFL.

In nucleotides, the CDR3 is TGTGCCAGTAGTACCCAACAGGGAGGAAACACCATATATTTT. This translates into CASSTQQGGNTIYF. V is TRBV19 and J is TRBJ1-3; D is possibly TRBD1 (6 bases). The CDR3 consists of 14 residues. V lost 4 bases, J lost 4 bases, and 11 bases lay in between. Germline CDR1 and CDR2: LNHDA and SQIVND (reference sequence).

This clonotype has a count of ten or more. The chain couples TRBV7-9 to TRBJ1-1; 7 bases fit TRBD1. The V and J ends lost 5 bases and 2 bases, in that order; junction bases with no gene match: 8. Germline values: CDR1 SEHNR, CDR2 FQNEAQ (reference sequence). The CDR3 sequence is 15 residues long. The CDR3 region has the DNA TGTGCCAGCAGCCCACTCGACAGGGCTAACACTGAAGCTTTCTTT. Its translation is CASSPLDRANTEAFF. The full variable domain, its missing parts supplied by reference TRBV7-9 and TRBJ1-1, is DTGVSQNPRHKITKRGQNVTFRCDPISEHNRLYWYRQTLGQGPEFLTYFQNEAQLEKSRLLSDRFSAERPKGSFSTLEIQRTEQGDSAMYLCASSPLDRANTEAFFGQGTRLTVV.

This rearrangement joins TRBV5-1 to TRBJ2-5; TRBD1 matches at 9 bases. V shed 7 bases and J 2 bases; nucleotides not matched to a gene: 9. The CDR3 runs 15 residues. Germline values: CDR1 SGHRS, CDR2 YFSETQ. The CDR3 loop reads CASRIGTGRQETQYF. CDR3 DNA: TGCGCCAGCCGCATAGGGACAGGGCGGCAAGAGACCCAGTACTTC.

Comments on this clonotype: A junction boundary mismatches the germline segment, possibly from a read error. The V and J genes are TRBV7-9 and TRBJ1-6, with D unresolved. Germline CDR1 SEHNR, CDR2 FQNEAQ (reference sequence). The CDR3 is 17 amino acids. CDR3 loop: CASSARTALRVNSPLHF. As DNA, the CDR3 is TGCGCCAGCAGCGCAAGAACCGCCTTAAGGGTAAATTCACCCCTCCACTTT.

V gene TRBV29-1 combines with J gene TRBJ2-7, with 9 bases matching TRBD1. Losses at the gene ends were 6 bases for V and 3 bases for J; bases not matched to a gene: 15. Germline V gene lookup returns CDR1 SQVTM and CDR2 ANQGSEA. The length of the CDR3 is 16 residues. In DNA form, the CDR3 reads TGCAGCGTGGACGGACAGGGGCGGTTAGGGAACTACGAGCAGTACTTC. This sequence encodes CSVDGQGRLGNYEQYF.

This clonotype has ten or more counts. The chain combines TRBV7-8 with TRBJ2-6; D uncertain. The germline gives CDR1 SGHVS, CDR2 FQNEAQ. The length of the CDR3 is 16 residues. V lost 1 base, J lost 0 bases, and 7 bases lay in between. CDR3 protein: CASSLVGSSGANVLTF. CDR3 nucleotide sequence: TGTGCCAGCAGCTTAGTGGGCAGCTCTGGGGCCAACGTCCTGACTTTC.

The chain carries TRBV10-3 and TRBJ1-5; 10 nucleotides align to TRBD1. Germline assignment: CDR1 ENHRY and CDR2 SYGVKD. The length of the CDR3 is 14 residues. Trimming cost V 10 bases and J 6 bases; bases outside gene matches: 9. The CDR3 bases are TGTGCCACCGGGACAGGGGAGGAAGGTCAGCCCCAGCATTTT. Its translation is CATGTGEEGQPQHF.

A note on this clonotype: Its ends do not fully match the called genes, so a read error is possible. The chain couples TRBV10-3 to TRBJ1-6; 10 bases align to TRBD1. Germline lookup yields CDR1 ENHRY and CDR2 SYGVKD. This CDR3 comprises 16 residues. CDR3 bases: TGTGCCAGCAGTCAAATTTGGGACAGGGGTAATTCACCCCTCCACTTT. The encoded protein is CASSQIWDRGNSPLHF.

The chain couples TRBV20-1 to TRBJ1-1; D is ambiguous. Between the trimmed V and J ends, which lost 3 bases and 0 bases, there was a span of 14 bases. Germline V gene data show CDR1 as DFQATT and CDR2 as SNEGSKA (reference sequence). There are 15 residues in the CDR3. The CDR3 nucleotides are TGCAGTGCTAGGAATTTCGGGATCCTGAACACTGAAGCTTTCTTT. This translates into CSARNFGILNTEAFF.

The chain couples TRBV6-5 to TRBJ1-1, with 8 nucleotides matching TRBD1. This CDR3 region has 17 residues. Trimming removed 4 bases from V and 1 base from J; junction bases left unmatched: 11. The germline gives CDR1 MNHEY, CDR2 SVGAGI. CDR3 nucleotide sequence: TGTGCCAGCAGTTCTAGGAGCCAGGGGGCACCGAACACTGAAGCTTTCTTT. Its translation: CASSSRSQGAPNTEAFF.

This clonotype was observed at least ten times. The V and J genes are TRBV29-1 and TRBJ2-5; 8 bases are shared with TRBD1. From germline, CDR1 is SQVTM and CDR2 ANQGSEA. CDR3 length equals 14 residues. The ends lost 8 bases at V and 0 bases at J; junction bases unmatched: 8. The CDR3 coding sequence is TGCAGCATAACAGGGGGTTGGTACCAAGAGACCCAGTACTTC. The encoded protein is CSITGGWYQETQYF.